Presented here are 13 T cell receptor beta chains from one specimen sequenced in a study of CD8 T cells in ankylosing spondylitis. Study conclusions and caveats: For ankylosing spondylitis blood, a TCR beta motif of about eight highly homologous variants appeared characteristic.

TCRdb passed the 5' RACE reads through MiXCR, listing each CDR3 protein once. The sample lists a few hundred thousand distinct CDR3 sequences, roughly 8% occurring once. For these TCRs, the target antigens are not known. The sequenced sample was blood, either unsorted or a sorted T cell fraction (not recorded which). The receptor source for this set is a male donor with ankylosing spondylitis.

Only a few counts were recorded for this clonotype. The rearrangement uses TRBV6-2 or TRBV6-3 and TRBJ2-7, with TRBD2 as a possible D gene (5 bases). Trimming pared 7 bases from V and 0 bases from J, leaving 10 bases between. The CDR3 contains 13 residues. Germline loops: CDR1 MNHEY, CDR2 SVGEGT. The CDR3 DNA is TGTGCCAGCACCCGACTAACCTCCTACGAGCAGTACTTC. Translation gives CASTRLTSYEQYF.

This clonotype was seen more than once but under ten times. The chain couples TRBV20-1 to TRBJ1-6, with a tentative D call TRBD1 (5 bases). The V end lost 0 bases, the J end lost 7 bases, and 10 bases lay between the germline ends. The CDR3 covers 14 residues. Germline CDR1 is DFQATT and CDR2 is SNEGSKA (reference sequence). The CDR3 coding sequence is TGCAGTGCTAGAGATGACAGTCGAAATTCACCCCTCCACTTT. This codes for CSARDDSRNSPLHF.

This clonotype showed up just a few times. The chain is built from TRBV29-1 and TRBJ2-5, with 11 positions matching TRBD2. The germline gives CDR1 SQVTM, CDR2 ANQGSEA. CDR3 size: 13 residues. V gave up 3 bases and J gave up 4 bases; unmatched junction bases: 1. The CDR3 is CSVDGTSGETQYF. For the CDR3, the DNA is TGCAGCGTTGATGGGACTAGCGGAGAGACCCAGTACTTC.

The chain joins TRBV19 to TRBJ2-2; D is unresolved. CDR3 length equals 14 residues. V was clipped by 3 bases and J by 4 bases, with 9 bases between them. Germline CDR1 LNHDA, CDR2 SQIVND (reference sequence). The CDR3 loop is CASSIGSFTGELFF. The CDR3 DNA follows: TGTGCCAGTAGTATCGGCAGCTTCACCGGGGAGCTGTTTTTT.

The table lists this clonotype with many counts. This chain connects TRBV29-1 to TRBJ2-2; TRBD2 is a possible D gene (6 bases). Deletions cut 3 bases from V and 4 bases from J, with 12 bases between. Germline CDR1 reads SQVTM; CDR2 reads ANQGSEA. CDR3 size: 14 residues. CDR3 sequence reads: CSVEREVGTGELFF. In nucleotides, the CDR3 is TGCAGCGTTGAGCGGGAAGTCGGCACCGGGGAGCTGTTTTTT.

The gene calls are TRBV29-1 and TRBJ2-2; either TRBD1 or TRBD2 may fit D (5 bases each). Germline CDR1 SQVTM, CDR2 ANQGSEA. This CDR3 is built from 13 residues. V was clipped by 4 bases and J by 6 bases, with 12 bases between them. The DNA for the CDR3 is TGCAGCGTTGTGAGAGGGGCGGCCGGGGAGCTGTTTTTT. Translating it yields CSVVRGAAGELFF.

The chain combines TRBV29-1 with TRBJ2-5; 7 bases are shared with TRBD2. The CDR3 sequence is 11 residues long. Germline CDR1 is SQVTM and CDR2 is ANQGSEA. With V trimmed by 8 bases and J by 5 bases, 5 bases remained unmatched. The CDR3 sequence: CSSGREETQYF. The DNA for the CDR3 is TGCAGCTCCGGGCGGGAGGAGACCCAGTACTTC.

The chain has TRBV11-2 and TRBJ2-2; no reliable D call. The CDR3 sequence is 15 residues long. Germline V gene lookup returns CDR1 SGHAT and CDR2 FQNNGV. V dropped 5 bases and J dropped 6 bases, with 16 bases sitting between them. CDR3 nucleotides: TGTGCCAGCAGCCCCAAACCCACAAGACCCGGGGAGCTGTTTTTT. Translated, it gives CASSPKPTRPGELFF.

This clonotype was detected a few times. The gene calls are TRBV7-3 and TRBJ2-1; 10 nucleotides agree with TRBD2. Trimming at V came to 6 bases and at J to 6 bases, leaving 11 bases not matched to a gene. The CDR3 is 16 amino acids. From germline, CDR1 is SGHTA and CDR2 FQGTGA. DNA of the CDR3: TGTGCCAGCAGTCGGGCTCCGGGACTAGCGATCAATGAGCAGTTCTTC. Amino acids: CASSRAPGLAINEQFF.

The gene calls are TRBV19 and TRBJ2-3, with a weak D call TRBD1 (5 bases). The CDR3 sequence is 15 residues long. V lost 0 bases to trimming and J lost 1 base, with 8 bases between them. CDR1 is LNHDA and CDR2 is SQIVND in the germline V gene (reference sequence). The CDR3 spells CASSIDTGGTDTQYF. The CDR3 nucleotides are TGTGCCAGTAGTATAGATACAGGTGGCACAGATACGCAGTATTTT.

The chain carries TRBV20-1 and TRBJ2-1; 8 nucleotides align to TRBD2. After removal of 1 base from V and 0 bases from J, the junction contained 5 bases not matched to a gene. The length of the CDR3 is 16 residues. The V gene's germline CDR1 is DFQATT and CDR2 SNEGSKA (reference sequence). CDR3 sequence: CSARASGRLSYNEQFF. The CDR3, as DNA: TGCAGTGCTAGAGCCAGCGGGAGACTCTCCTACAATGAGCAGTTCTTC.

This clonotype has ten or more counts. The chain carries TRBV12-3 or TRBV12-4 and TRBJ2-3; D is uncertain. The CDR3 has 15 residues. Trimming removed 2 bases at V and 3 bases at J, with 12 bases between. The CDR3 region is CASSLFSRQTDTQYF. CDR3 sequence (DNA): TGTGCCAGCAGTTTATTTTCCAGGCAGACAGATACGCAGTATTTT.

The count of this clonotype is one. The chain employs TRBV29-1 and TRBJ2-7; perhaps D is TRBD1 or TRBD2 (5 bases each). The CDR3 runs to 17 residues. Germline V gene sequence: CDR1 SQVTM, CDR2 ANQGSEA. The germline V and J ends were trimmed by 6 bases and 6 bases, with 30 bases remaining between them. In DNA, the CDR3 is TGCAGCGTACGAAACAATTCCGGGACCCCAACTCGGTTCGAGCAGTACTTC. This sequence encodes CSVRNNSGTPTRFEQYF.